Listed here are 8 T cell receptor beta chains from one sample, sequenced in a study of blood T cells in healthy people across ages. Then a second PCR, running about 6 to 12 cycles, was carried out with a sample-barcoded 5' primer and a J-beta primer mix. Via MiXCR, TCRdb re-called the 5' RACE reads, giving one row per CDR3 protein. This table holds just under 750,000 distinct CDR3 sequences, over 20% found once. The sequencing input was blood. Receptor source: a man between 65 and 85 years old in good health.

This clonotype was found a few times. CDR3 sequence: CASSRRGSNYGYTF. CDR3 DNA sequence: TGTGCCAGCAGTAGACGGGGGTCTAACTATGGCTACACCTTC. This chain joins TRBV12-3 or TRBV12-4 and TRBJ1-2, with a weak D call TRBD1 (5 bases). V lost 5 bases, J lost 0 bases, and 10 bases lay in between. The CDR3 is 14 residues long.

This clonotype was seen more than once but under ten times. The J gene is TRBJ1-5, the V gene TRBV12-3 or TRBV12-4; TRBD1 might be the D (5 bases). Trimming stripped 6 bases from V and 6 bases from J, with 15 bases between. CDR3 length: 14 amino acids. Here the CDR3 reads CASRRPGSGQPQHF. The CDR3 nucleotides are TGTGCCAGCAGGCGACCAGGGTCCGGTCAGCCCCAGCATTTT.

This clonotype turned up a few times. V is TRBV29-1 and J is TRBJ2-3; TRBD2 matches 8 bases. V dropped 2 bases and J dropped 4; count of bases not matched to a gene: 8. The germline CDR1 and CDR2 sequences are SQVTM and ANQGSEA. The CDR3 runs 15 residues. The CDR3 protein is CSVERAGGRADTQYF. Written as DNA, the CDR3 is TGCAGCGTTGAAAGGGCGGGGGGTCGGGCAGATACGCAGTATTTT.

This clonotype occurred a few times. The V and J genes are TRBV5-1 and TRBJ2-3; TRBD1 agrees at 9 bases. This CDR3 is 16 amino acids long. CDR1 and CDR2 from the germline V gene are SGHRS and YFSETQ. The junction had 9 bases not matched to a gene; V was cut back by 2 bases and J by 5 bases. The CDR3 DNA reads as TGCGCCAGCAGCTTTCAAAAGACAGGGGGAGGAGATACGCAGTATTTT. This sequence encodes CASSFQKTGGGDTQYF.

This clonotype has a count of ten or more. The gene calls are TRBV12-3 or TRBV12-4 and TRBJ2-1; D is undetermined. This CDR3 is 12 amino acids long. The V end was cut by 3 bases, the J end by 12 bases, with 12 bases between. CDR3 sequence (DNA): TGTGCCAGCAGTTTCTCCCGTAGGGCGCAGTTCTTC. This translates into CASSFSRRAQFF.

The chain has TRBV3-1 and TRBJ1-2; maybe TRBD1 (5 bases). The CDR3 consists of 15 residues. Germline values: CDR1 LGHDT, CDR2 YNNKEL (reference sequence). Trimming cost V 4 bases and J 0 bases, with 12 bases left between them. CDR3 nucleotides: TGTGCCAGCAGCCTGAAGGGGTCGGCTAACTATGGCTACACCTTC. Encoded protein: CASSLKGSANYGYTF.

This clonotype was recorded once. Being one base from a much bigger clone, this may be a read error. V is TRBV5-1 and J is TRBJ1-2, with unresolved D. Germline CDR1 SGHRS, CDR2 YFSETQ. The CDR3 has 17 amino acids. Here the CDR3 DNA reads TGCGCCAGCAGCCAGTACGCTGATAGACTGACCGGCTATGGCTGCACCTTC. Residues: CASSQYADRLTGYGCTF.

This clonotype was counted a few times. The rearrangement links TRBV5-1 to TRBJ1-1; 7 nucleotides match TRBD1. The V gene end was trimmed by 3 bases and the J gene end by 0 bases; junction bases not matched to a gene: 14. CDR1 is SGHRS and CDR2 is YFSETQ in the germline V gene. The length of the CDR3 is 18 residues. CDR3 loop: CASSWSSLGQLMNTEAFF. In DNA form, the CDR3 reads TGCGCCAGCAGCTGGAGTTCTCTGGGACAGCTTATGAACACTGAAGCTTTCTTT. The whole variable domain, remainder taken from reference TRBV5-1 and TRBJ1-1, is KAGVTQTPRYLIKTRGQQVTLSCSPISGHRSVSWYQQTPGQGLQFLFEYFSETQRNKGNFPGRFSGRQFSNSRSEMNVSTLELGDSALYLCASSWSSLGQLMNTEAFFGQGTRLTVV.